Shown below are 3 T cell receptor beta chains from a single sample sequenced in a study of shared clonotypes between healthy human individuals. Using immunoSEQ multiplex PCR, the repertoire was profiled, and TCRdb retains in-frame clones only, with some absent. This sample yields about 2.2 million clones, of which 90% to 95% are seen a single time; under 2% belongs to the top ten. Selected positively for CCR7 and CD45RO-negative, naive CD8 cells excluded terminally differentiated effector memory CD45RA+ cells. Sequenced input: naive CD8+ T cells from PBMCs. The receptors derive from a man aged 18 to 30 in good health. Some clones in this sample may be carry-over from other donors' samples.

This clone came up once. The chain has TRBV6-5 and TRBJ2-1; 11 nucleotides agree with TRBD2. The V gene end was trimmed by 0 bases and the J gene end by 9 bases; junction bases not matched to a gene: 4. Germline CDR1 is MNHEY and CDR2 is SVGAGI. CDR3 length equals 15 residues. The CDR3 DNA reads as TGTGCCAGCAGTTACTCGACTAGCGGGGTCGGTGAGCAGTTCTTC. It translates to CASSYSTSGVGEQFF.

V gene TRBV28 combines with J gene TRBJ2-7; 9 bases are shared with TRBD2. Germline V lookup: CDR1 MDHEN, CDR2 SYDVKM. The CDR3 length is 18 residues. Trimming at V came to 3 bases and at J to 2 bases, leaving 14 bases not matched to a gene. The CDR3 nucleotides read TGTGCCAGCAGTTTTGGGGTAGCGGGAGAAAGTAAGACCTACGAGCAGTACTTC. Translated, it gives CASSFGVAGESKTYEQYF.

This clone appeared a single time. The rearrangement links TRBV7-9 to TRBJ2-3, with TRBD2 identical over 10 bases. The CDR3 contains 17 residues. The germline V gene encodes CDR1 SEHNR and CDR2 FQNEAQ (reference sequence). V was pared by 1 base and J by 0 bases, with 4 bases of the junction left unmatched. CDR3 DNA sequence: TGTGCCAGCAGCTTAGATACTAGCGGGGCCAGCACAGATACGCAGTATTTT. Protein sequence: CASSLDTSGASTDTQYF.